This T cell receptor beta chain was obtained from a study of T cell responses to AZD1222 COVID-19 vaccine. Study-level findings and limits: CD4 TCRs associated with vaccination spanned spike, dominating at 160-218 and 743-854. Only a handful of AZD1222 recipients were seropositive at baseline. Regions left unmutated in variants are reportedly the target of nearly half of spike-specific TCRs. Sampled repertoires all dated from after the peak T cell response.

Method: immunoSEQ multiplex PCR; TCRdb's copy keeps in-frame clones and lacks some. The profile shows 200,000 or so clones, about 90% of them singletons. Comment on this clone: Its antigen remains unknown.

The V gene's germline CDR1 is SNHLY and CDR2 FYNNEI. V lost 6 bases to trimming and J lost 4 bases, with 6 bases between them. The CDR3 has 11 residues. This TCR was recovered from an adult in good health. Sequences were derived from peripheral blood, sampled on day 0 of AZD1222 vaccination. The genes are TRBV2 and TRBJ1-2; D uncertain. CDR3: CASRVPYGYTF. CDR3 sequence (DNA): TGTGCCAGCAGAGTCCCCTATGGCTACACCTTC.